This T cell receptor beta chain was sequenced for a study of cytomegalovirus exposure and HLA in healthy donors. The study, taken as a whole, reports: Highly shared variants forming one cluster were likely a sequencing artifact.

For this clone: The antigen is not known.

This PCR relied on a set of 60 Vbeta primers and 13 Jbeta primers. Sequenced by immunoSEQ multiplex PCR; TCRdb stores in-frame clones only, minus some. This table has around 130,000 clones, about two thirds appearing once. From germline, CDR1 is MGHRA and CDR2 YSYEKL. The trim removed 0 bases at V and 6 bases at J, leaving 12 bases unmatched. CDR3 length equals 19 residues. Sequences were obtained from PBMCs. The chain couples TRBV4-1 to TRBJ2-2; 11 nucleotides agree with TRBD2. This receptor was obtained from a man aged 35 to 55 in good health and CMV-seropositive. CDR3 amino acids: CASSQDRFSGRALAGELFF. The CDR3 region has the DNA TGCGCCAGCAGCCAAGATAGGTTTAGCGGGAGGGCCTTAGCCGGGGAGCTGTTTTTT.